This TCR beta chain was profiled in a study of OX40 agonist ivuxolimab in advanced cancers. Study overall: Partial responses were achieved by three patients: one hepatocellular carcinoma, two cutaneous melanoma.

The CDR3 totals 14 residues. With 3 bases removed from V and 4 bases from J, the gap between germline ends came to 11 bases. Germline V gene lookup returns CDR1 SGHDN and CDR2 FVKESK. This table comes from immunoSEQ multiplex PCR, and its TCRdb copy is limited to in-frame clones, with some not included. The sample includes about 28,000 clones, roughly 84% of them seen just once. The material was CD4+ or CD8+ T cells sorted from blood, obtained in a trial of the OX40 agonist ivuxolimab. The rearrangement uses TRBV14 and TRBJ2-3, with D perhaps assigned TRBD1 or TRBD2 (6 bases each). The receptor comes from an adult with an advanced solid tumor such as melanoma, head and neck, liver or kidney cancer. The CDR3 reads CASSQWGAADTQYF. The CDR3 DNA is TGTGCCAGCAGCCAGTGGGGGGCCGCAGATACGCAGTATTTT.